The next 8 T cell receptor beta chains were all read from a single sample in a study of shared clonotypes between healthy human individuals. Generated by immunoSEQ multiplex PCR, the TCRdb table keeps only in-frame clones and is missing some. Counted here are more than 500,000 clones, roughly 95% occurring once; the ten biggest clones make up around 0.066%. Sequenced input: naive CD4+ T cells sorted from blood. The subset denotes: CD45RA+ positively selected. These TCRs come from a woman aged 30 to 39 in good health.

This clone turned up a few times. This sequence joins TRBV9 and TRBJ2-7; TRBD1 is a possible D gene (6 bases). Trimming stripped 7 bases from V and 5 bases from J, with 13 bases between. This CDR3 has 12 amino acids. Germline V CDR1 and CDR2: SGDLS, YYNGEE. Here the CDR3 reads CASSRWGHEQYF. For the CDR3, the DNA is TGTGCCAGCTCAAGGTGGGGGCACGAGCAGTACTTC.

For the CDR3, the DNA is TGTGCCACCTTCAGCGGGAGTGCCTCCTACAATGAGCAGTTCTTC. Encoded protein: CATFSGSASYNEQFF. V and J are TRBV28 and TRBJ2-1, with TRBD2 matching over 8 bases. This CDR3 region has 15 residues. CDR1 and CDR2 (germline): MDHEN, SYDVKM. V lost 10 bases to trimming and J lost 0 bases; unmatched junction nucleotides: 8.

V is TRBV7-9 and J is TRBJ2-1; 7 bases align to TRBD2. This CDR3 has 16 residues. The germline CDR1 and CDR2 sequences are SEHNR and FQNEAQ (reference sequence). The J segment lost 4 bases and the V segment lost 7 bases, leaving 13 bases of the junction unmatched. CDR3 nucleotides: TGTGCCAGCACCACGGAACTAGCGACTAAATACAATGAGCAGTTCTTC. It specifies CASTTELATKYNEQFF.

The DNA for the CDR3 is TGCGCCAGCAGCCACGGACAGGGGAACTATGGCTACACCTTC. This gives the protein CASSHGQGNYGYTF. The chain uses TRBV4-1 and TRBJ1-2, with 9 bases that match TRBD1. Germline V gene lookup returns CDR1 MGHRA and CDR2 YSYEKL. The CDR3 spans 14 residues. Trimming cost V 3 bases and J 2 bases; bases outside gene matches: 1.

DNA for the CDR3: TGCAGCGCCCGCCTGCGGGGGTCTTGGGAGCAGTACTTC. Amino acid sequence: CSARLRGSWEQYF. The chain is built from TRBV29-1 and TRBJ2-7, with 7 bases that match TRBD2. V was clipped by 7 bases and J by 7 bases; unmatched bases: 13. CDR3 length: 13 residues. CDR1 is SQVTM and CDR2 is ANQGSEA in the germline V gene.

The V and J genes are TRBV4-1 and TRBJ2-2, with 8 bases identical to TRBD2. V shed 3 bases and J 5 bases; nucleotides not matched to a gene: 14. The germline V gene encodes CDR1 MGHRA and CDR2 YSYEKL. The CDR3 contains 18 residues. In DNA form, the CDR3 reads TGCGCCAGCAGCCAGGTAACAGCGGGAGTCCTCCCGACCGGGGAGCTGTTTTTT. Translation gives CASSQVTAGVLPTGELFF.

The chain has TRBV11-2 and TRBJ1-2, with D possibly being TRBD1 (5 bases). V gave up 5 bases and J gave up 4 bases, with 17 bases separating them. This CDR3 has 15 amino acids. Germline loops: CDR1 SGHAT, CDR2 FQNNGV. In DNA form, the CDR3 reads TGTGCCAGCAGCCCAACGGGAGGGGATAGCTATGGCTACACCTTC. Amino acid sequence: CASSPTGGDSYGYTF.

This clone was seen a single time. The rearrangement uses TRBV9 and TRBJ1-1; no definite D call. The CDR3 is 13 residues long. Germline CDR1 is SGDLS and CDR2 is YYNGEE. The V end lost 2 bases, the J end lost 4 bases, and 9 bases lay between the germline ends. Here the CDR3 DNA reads TGTGCCAGCAGCGTTTCGGAGGCCACTGAAGCTTTCTTT. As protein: CASSVSEATEAFF.